A single sample gave rise to the 12 T cell receptor beta chains below, sequenced in a study of regulatory T cells in long-lasting Graves disease. Time point reported: newly diagnosed GD, antithyroid drugs for less than 3 months. Extracted PBMC RNA gave rise to the TCR library. According to the study, TCR beta libraries were built with iRepertoire HTBI primers and CDR3-region Arm-PCR. TCRdb re-called the multiplex PCR reads through MiXCR, storing one row per CDR3 protein. The sample records a few hundred thousand distinct CDR3 sequences, under 20% being singletons. This sample was shared with a second study, whose subject was T cells in Graves' hyperthyroidism and ophthalmopathy.

The sample was peripheral blood mononuclear cells (PBMCs), taken at new diagnosis, from a patient treated with antithyroid drugs. These receptors were collected from a woman aged 25 to 39 with Graves disease.

This clonotype was observed many times. The chain links TRBV20-1 to TRBJ2-7, with D unclear. V lost 2 bases to trimming and J lost 6 bases, with 14 bases between them. CDR1 DFQATT and CDR2 SNEGSKA come from the germline V gene (reference sequence). The CDR3 consists of 13 residues. The CDR3 DNA is TGCAGTGCTAGAAATAATCAGCATTCCGAGCAGTACTTC. Its translation is CSARNNQHSEQYF.

This clonotype was counted ten times or more. The J gene is TRBJ2-2, the V gene TRBV7-9; D uncertain. The germline V and J ends were trimmed by 7 bases and 1 base, with 7 bases remaining between them. The CDR3 spans 13 residues. Germline V lookup: CDR1 SEHNR, CDR2 FQNEAQ (reference sequence). This CDR3 reads CASKERNTGELFF. The CDR3 DNA is TGTGCCAGCAAGGAGAGGAACACCGGGGAGCTGTTTTTT.

This clonotype was counted at least ten times. The CDR3 loop is CASSPSRLPYEQYF. The CDR3 coding sequence is TGTGCCAGCAGTCCCTCACGCCTGCCATACGAGCAGTACTTC. The genes are TRBV12-3 or TRBV12-4 and TRBJ2-7; D is unresolved. This CDR3 is 14 amino acids long. The ends were cut back, 5 bases at V and 4 bases at J, with 15 bases in the middle.

This clonotype was found a few times. V gene TRBV4-2 combines with J gene TRBJ1-2; TRBD1 matches 8 bases. This CDR3 spans 13 amino acids. Trimming removed 8 bases from V and 6 bases from J; junction bases left unmatched: 8. Germline loops: CDR1 LGHNA, CDR2 YNFKEQ. The CDR3 loop is CASGRQGTDGYTF. The CDR3 DNA is TGTGCCAGCGGGCGACAGGGGACGGATGGCTACACCTTC.

The chain carries TRBV19 and TRBJ2-7; D unresolved. V lost 5 bases and J lost 1, with 9 bases in between. Germline assignment: CDR1 LNHDA and CDR2 SQIVND (reference sequence). The length of the CDR3 is 13 residues. CDR3 DNA sequence: TGTGCCAGTAGTCTTGGTTATTCCTACGAGCAGTACTTC. The encoded protein is CASSLGYSYEQYF. The whole variable domain, remainder taken from reference TRBV19 and TRBJ2-7, is DGGITQSPKYLFRKEGQNVTLSCEQNLNHDAMYWYRQDPGQGLRLIYYSQIVNDFQKGDIAEGYSVSREKKESFPLTVTSAQKNPTAFYLCASSLGYSYEQYFGPGTRLTVT.

The chain is built from TRBV5-1 and TRBJ1-6; TRBD1 aligns across 11 bases. The CDR3 length is 15 residues. Germline lookup yields CDR1 SGHRS and CDR2 YFSETQ. J lost 10 bases, V lost 3 bases, and 6 bases had no gene match. The CDR3 is CASSWTGGMRSPLHF. In DNA form, the CDR3 reads TGCGCCAGCAGCTGGACAGGGGGCATGAGGTCACCCCTCCACTTT.

This clonotype has a count of ten or more. The chain combines TRBV5-1 with TRBJ1-6; D call uncertain. Deletions cut 0 bases from V and 2 bases from J, with 15 bases between. The CDR3 is 18 residues long. CDR1 is SGHRS, CDR2 YFSETQ, per germline. CDR3 amino acids: CASSLDPSLRAYNSPLHF. In nucleotides, the CDR3 is TGCGCCAGCAGCTTGGACCCCTCCCTGCGGGCCTATAATTCACCCCTCCACTTT.

This clonotype was recorded many times. The J gene is TRBJ2-7, the V gene TRBV7-9; D possibly corresponds to TRBD2 (5 bases). Trimming took 10 bases from V and 0 from J, leaving 13 bases between them. Germline V gene data show CDR1 as SEHNR and CDR2 as FQNEAQ (reference sequence). This CDR3 spans 13 amino acids. The CDR3 DNA sequence: TGTGCCACCCACTCGGGGAGCTCCTACGAGCAGTACTTC. It translates to CATHSGSSYEQYF.

This clonotype was detected ten times or more. The rearrangement links TRBV9 to TRBJ2-3, with D tentatively TRBD1 (8 bases). The CDR3 is 17 amino acids. Germline loops: CDR1 SGDLS, CDR2 YYNGEE. V was clipped by 0 bases and J by 2 bases, with 16 bases between them. The DNA for the CDR3 is TGTGCCAGCAGCGTAGAAGGGGGGGACAGGTTCACAGATACGCAGTATTTT. This encodes CASSVEGGDRFTDTQYF.

The chain recombines TRBV18 with TRBJ2-7; no clear D gene. From germline, CDR1 is KGHSH and CDR2 LQKENI. V was shortened by 1 base and J by 1 base, with 11 bases between the two germline ends. This CDR3 contains 15 residues. The CDR3 DNA sequence: TGTGCCAGCTCACCACAAGGGCTCGTATCCTACGAGCAGTACTTC. Protein sequence: CASSPQGLVSYEQYF.

At least ten counts were recorded for this clonotype. V and J are TRBV7-9 and TRBJ1-6; D uncertain. CDR1 SEHNR and CDR2 FQNEAQ come from the germline V gene (reference sequence). V was cut by 3 bases and J by 7 bases, with 10 bases left in between. There are 14 residues in the CDR3. The DNA of the CDR3 is TGTGCCAGCAGCTTGTGGCAGGACAATTCACCCCTCCACTTT. It codes for CASSLWQDNSPLHF.

In its sample, this clonotype was seen a few times. This may stem from a read error, because a much larger clone lies one nucleotide away. J is TRBJ2-3 and V is TRBV20-1; no firm D call. Germline lookup yields CDR1 DFQATT and CDR2 SNEGSKA (reference sequence). The ends were cut back, 6 bases at V and 2 bases at J, with 12 bases in the middle. This CDR3 region has 13 residues. This CDR3 is CSALRLTTDTQYF. For the CDR3, the DNA is TGCAGTGCCCTAAGACTCACCACAGATACGCAGTATTTT.